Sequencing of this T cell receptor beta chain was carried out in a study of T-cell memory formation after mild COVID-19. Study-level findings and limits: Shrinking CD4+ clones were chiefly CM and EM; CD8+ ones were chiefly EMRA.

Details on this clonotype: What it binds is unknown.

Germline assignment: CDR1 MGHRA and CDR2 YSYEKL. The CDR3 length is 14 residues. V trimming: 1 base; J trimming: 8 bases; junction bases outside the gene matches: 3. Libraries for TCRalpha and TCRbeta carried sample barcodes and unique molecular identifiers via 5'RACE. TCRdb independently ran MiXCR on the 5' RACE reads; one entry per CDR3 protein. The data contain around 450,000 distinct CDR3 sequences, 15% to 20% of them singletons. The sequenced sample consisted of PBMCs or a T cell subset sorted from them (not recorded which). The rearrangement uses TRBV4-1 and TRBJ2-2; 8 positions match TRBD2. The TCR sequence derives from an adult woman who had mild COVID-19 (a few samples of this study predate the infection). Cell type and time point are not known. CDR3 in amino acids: CASSQGLASGELFF. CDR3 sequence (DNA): TGCGCCAGCAGCCAAGGACTAGCGAGTGGGGAGCTGTTTTTT.